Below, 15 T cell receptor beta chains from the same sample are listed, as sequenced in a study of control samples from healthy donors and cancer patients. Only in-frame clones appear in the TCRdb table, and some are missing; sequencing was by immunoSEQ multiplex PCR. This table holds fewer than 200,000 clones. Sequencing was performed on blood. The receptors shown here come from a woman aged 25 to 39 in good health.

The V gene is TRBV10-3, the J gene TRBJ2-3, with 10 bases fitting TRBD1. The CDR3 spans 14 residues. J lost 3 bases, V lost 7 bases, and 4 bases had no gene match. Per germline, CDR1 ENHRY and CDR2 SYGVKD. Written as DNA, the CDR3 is TGTGCCATCAATCAGGGACAGGGGACAGATACGCAGTATTTT. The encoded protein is CAINQGQGTDTQYF.

This chain's CDR3 is CASSQEGGRQGWEQYF. As DNA, the CDR3 is TGTGCCAGCAGCCAAGAGGGGGGACGACAGGGTTGGGAGCAGTACTTC. V gene TRBV4-2 combines with J gene TRBJ2-7; D is perhaps TRBD1 (7 bases). This CDR3 contains 16 residues. Germline CDR1 reads LGHNA; CDR2 reads YNFKEQ. The V end lost 0 bases, the J end lost 7 bases, and 19 bases lay between the germline ends.

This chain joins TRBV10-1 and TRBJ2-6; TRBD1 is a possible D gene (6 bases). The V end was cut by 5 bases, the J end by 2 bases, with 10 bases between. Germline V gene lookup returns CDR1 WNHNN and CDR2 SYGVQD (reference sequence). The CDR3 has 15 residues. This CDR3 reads CASSSGVAGANVLTF. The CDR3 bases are TGCGCCAGCAGTTCAGGGGTGGCTGGGGCCAACGTCCTGACTTTC.

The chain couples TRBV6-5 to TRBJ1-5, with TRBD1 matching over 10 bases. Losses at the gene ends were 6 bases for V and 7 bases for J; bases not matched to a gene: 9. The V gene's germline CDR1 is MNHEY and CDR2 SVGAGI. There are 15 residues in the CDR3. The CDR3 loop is CASRPGTGDGQPQHF. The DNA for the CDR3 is TGTGCCAGCAGGCCGGGGACAGGGGACGGGCAGCCCCAGCATTTT.

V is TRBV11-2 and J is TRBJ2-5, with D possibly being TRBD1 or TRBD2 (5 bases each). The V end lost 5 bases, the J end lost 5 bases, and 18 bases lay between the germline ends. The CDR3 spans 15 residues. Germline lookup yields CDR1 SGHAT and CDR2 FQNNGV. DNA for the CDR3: TGTGCCAGCAGCCTTGGGCAGGGAGTATGGGAGACCCAGTACTTC. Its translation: CASSLGQGVWETQYF.

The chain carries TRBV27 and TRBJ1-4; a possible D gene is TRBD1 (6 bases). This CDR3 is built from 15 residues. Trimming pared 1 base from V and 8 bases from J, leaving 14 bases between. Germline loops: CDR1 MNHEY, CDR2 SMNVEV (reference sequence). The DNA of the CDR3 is TGTGCCAGCAGTTTATTGGCACAGGGTGGGGAAAAACTGTTTTTT. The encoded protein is CASSLLAQGGEKLFF.

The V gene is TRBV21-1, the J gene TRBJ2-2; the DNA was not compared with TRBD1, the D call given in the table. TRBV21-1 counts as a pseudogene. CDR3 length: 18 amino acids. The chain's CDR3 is CASSIMTGGVVDTGELFF. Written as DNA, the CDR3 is TGTGCCAGCAGCATTATGACAGGGGGCGTAGTGGACACCGGGGAGCTGTTTTTT.

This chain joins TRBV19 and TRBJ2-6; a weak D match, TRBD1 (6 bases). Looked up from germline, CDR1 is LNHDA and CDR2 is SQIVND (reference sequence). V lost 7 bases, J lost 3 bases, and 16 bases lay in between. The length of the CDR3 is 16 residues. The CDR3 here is CASTQQGSIGANVLTF. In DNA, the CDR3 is TGTGCCAGTACCCAACAGGGTAGTATTGGGGCCAACGTCCTGACTTTC.

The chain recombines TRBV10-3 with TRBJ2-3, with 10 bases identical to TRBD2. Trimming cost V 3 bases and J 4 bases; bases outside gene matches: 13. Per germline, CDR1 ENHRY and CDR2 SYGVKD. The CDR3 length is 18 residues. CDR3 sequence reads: CAISEGSGGPPSPDTQYF. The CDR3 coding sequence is TGTGCCATCAGTGAAGGTAGCGGGGGGCCTCCTAGCCCAGATACGCAGTATTTT.

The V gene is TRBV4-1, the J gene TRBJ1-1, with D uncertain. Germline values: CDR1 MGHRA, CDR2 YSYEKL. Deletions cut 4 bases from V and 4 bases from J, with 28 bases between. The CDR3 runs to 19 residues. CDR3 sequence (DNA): TGCGCCAGCAGCCTGCGCCAATTGCAAGGGCCCGGGGAGTTCACTGAAGCTTTCTTT. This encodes CASSLRQLQGPGEFTEAFF.

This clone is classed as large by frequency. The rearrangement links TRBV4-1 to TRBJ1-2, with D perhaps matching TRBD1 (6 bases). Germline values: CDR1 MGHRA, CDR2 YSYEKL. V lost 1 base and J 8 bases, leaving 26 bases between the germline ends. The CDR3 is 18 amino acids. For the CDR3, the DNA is TGCGCCAGCAGCCAAGCTGATCGGGGGGCCGGCCATTTCGGCGGCTACACCTTC. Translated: CASSQADRGAGHFGGYTF.

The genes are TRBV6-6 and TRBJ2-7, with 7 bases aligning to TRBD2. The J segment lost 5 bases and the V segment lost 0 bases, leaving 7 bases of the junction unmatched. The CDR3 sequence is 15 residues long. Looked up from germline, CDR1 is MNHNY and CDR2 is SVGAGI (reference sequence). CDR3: CASSYSRASGNEQYF. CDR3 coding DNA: TGTGCCAGCAGTTACTCGAGGGCTAGCGGTAACGAGCAGTACTTC.

As DNA, the CDR3 is TGTGCCAGCAGTTTACGGAGGGAGGTGGACTATGGCTACACCTTC. It specifies CASSLRREVDYGYTF. The chain carries TRBV28 and TRBJ1-2, with D unresolved. Trimming shortened V by 2 bases and J by 3 bases, and 13 bases separated the two germline ends. Looked up from germline, CDR1 is MDHEN and CDR2 is SYDVKM. The CDR3 spans 15 residues.

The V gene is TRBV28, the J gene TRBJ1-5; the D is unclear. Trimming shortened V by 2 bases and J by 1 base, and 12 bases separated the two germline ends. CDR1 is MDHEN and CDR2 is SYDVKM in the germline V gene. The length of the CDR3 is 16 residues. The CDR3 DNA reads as TGTGCCAGCAGTTTAGAGAGGCGGGGAAGCAATCAGCCCCAGCATTTT. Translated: CASSLERRGSNQPQHF.

CDR3 nucleotides: TGTGCCAGCAGTTACCACGGACAGCCTACCTATGGCTACACCTTC. Translating gives CASSYHGQPTYGYTF. The V gene is TRBV27, the J gene TRBJ1-2; D is perhaps TRBD1 (6 bases). The CDR3 sequence is 15 residues long. Per the germline V gene, CDR1 is MNHEY and CDR2 is SMNVEV (reference sequence). The V and J ends lost 4 bases and 4 bases respectively, with 16 bases between them.